A selection of T cell receptor beta chains follows, all from one sample in a study of shared clonotypes between healthy human individuals. The table came from immunoSEQ multiplex PCR; TCRdb's copy has only in-frame clones and leaves some out. The table records roughly 1.4 million clones, 98% of them present only once. Input material: naive CD4+ T cells sorted from blood. These receptor sequences come from a man aged 25 to 40 in good health. Both conserved end residues are part of each CDR3. Fields, in order: V gene, J gene, clone size, D gene, CDR3 protein, CDR3 DNA. A D gene is named only where the DNA matches it firmly. Size values are once, few and many counts, or a class for expanded clones, and some rows have none.

TRBV7-8	TRBJ2-1	.	TRBD1	CASSPGTGLYNEQFF	TGTGCCAGCAGCCCAGGGACAGGGCTGTACAATGAGCAGTTCTTC
TRBV7-2	TRBJ2-3	.	TRBD1	CASGTPWDRGRADTQYF	TGTGCCAGCGGAACACCATGGGACAGGGGGCGAGCAGATACGCAGTATTTT
TRBV5-3	TRBJ1-2	.	.	CARPPRCGALWGYTF	TGTGCCAGACCTCCCCGTTGCGGGGCGCTATGGGGCTACACCTTC
TRBV7-3	TRBJ2-1	.	.	CASSRGPYNEQFF	TGTGCCAGCAGCCGAGGGCCCTACAATGAGCAGTTCTTC
TRBV10-3	TRBJ2-3	.	.	CAISRRGGSQDRDTQYF	TGTGCCATCAGTCGACGTGGTGGGAGCCAGGACCGAGATACGCAGTATTTT
TRBV20-1	TRBJ1-2	.	.	CSASRDGYTF	TGCAGTGCTTCAAGAGATGGCTACACCTTC
TRBV19	TRBJ2-1	.	.	CASSTTGTFYNEQFF	TGTGCCAGTAGTACCACCGGGACGTTCTACAATGAGCAGTTCTTC
TRBV11-2	TRBJ2-7	.	.	CASSLLQGPGEQYF	TGTGCCAGCAGCTTACTACAGGGCCCGGGAGAGCAGTACTTC
TRBV5-1	TRBJ1-1	.	.	CASSWGSGVGDTEAFF	TGCGCCAGCAGCTGGGGATCCGGAGTCGGGGACACTGAAGCTTTCTTT
TRBV19	TRBJ1-2	.	TRBD1	CASSPGGGYTF	TGTGCCAGTAGTCCAGGGGGTGGCTACACCTTC
TRBV19	TRBJ1-1	.	.	CASSRIDRNTEAFF	TGTGCCAGTAGTAGGATCGACAGGAACACTGAAGCTTTCTTT
TRBV29-1	TRBJ1-2	.	TRBD1	CSVTGEGYTF	TGCAGCGTAACAGGGGAGGGCTACACCTTC
TRBV7-9	TRBJ2-3	once	.	CASSSGLRTDTQYF	TGTGCCAGCAGCTCCGGCCTCCGCACAGATACGCAGTATTTT
TRBV7-8	TRBJ2-5	.	TRBD2	CASSWGLAGGQTQYF	TGTGCCAGCAGCTGGGGACTAGCGGGAGGACAGACCCAGTACTTC
TRBV9	TRBJ1-1	.	TRBD1	CASSQGQGGNTEAFF	TGTGCCAGCAGCCAAGGACAGGGCGGGAACACTGAAGCTTTCTTT
TRBV13	TRBJ1-5	.	.	CASTPSRVSNQPQHF	TGTGCCAGCACCCCGAGCCGAGTTAGCAATCAGCCCCAGCATTTT
TRBV7-6	TRBJ2-7	.	.	CASSVVGGTYEQYF	TGTGCCAGCAGCGTGGTGGGGGGCACCTACGAGCAGTACTTC
TRBV27	TRBJ2-7	.	.	CASSLIPSTKYEQYF	TGTGCCAGCAGTTTAATCCCATCGACAAAGTACGAGCAGTACTTC
TRBV18	TRBJ2-5	.	TRBD2	CASSPGLAGGETQYF	TGTGCCAGCTCACCGGGACTAGCGGGAGGAGAGACCCAGTACTTC
TRBV29-1	TRBJ1-1	once	TRBD1	CSVNRGGTEAFF	TGCAGCGTTAACAGGGGTGGCACTGAAGCTTTCTTT
TRBV5-1	TRBJ1-4	.	.	CASSMTGQGGEKLFF	TGCGCCAGCAGTATGACAGGTCAGGGTGGTGAAAAACTGTTTTTT
TRBV5-4	TRBJ2-3	.	.	CASSLTAPTDTQYF	TGTGCCAGCAGCTTGACGGCCCCCACAGATACGCAGTATTTT
TRBV29-1	TRBJ2-5	.	TRBD2	CSVQPRTSEETQYF	TGCAGCGTTCAACCCAGGACTAGCGAAGAGACCCAGTACTTC
TRBV5-8	TRBJ2-7	.	TRBD1	CASSRGTGVTYEQYF	TGTGCCAGCAGCCGTGGGACAGGGGTAACGTACGAGCAGTACTTC
TRBV5-4	TRBJ2-2	.	TRBD1	CASRPTGGNTGELFF	TGTGCCAGCAGACCCACAGGGGGTAACACCGGGGAGCTGTTTTTT
TRBV18	TRBJ1-1	.	.	CASSGDATEAFF	TGTGCCAGCTCCGGAGACGCCACTGAAGCTTTCTTT
TRBV7-9	TRBJ2-5	.	.	CASSSGATASLQETQYF	TGTGCCAGCAGCTCGGGGGCGACCGCCAGTCTCCAAGAGACCCAGTACTTC
TRBV18	TRBJ1-4	.	.	CASSPPAQFGEKLFF	TGTGCCAGCTCACCACCCGCACAATTCGGTGAAAAACTGTTTTTT
TRBV5-1	TRBJ1-1	.	.	CASSAGGNAEAFF	TGCGCCAGCAGCGCGGGAGGAAACGCTGAAGCTTTCTTT
TRBV6-5	TRBJ2-7	.	.	CASRRDFYEQYF	TGTGCCAGCAGGCGGGACTTCTACGAGCAGTACTTC
TRBV7-2	TRBJ2-3	.	.	CASSTLAWTYTQYF	TGTGCCAGCAGCACCTTAGCCTGGACTTATACGCAGTATTTT